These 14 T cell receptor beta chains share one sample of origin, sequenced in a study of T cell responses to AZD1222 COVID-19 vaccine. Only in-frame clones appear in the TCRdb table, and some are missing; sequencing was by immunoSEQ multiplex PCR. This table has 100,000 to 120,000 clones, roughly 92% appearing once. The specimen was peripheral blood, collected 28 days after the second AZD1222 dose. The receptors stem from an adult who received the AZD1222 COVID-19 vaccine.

CDR3 protein: CASAGQGTNEQFF. In DNA form, the CDR3 reads TGCGCCAGTGCCGGACAGGGGACCAATGAGCAGTTCTTC. The chain employs TRBV10-1 and TRBJ2-1, with 9 bases lining up with TRBD1. This CDR3 is 13 amino acids long. The junction had 6 bases not matched to a gene; V was cut back by 9 bases and J by 6 bases. The germline V gene has CDR1 WNHNN and CDR2 SYGVQD (reference sequence).

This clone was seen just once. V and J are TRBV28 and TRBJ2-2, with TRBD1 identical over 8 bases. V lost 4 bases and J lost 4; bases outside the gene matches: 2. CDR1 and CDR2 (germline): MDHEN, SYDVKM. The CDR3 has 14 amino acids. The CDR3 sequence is CASSSTGATGELFF. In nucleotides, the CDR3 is TGTGCCAGCAGTTCGACAGGGGCCACCGGGGAGCTGTTTTTT.

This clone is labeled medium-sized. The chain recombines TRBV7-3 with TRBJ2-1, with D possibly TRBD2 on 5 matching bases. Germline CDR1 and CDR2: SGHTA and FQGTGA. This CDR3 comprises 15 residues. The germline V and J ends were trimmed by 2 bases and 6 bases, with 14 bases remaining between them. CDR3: CASSLRATRSNEQFF. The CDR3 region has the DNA TGTGCCAGCAGCTTACGGGCTACTAGGTCCAATGAGCAGTTCTTC.

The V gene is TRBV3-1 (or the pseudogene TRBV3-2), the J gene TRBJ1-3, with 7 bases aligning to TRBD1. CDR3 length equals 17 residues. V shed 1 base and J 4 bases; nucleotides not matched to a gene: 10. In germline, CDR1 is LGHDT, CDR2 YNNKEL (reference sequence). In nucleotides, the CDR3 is TGTGCCAGCAGCCAAGGGGCCAGGGGGTCGCTCGGAAACACCATATATTTT. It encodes CASSQGARGSLGNTIYF.

The CDR3 loop is CASSYSPGRAWVYF. The CDR3 nucleotides are TGTGCCAGCAGTTATTCTCCAGGGAGGGCTTGGGTGTATTTT. The genes are TRBV6-2 or TRBV6-3 and TRBJ2-3; 7 positions agree with TRBD2. The germline V gene has CDR1 MNHEY and CDR2 SVGEGT. J gave up 14 bases and V 3 bases, and 14 bases lay outside the gene matches. This CDR3 is 14 amino acids long.

The CDR3 coding sequence is TGTGCCAGCTCAACGGGACAGAACTACGAGCAGTACTTC. Encoded protein: CASSTGQNYEQYF. This chain joins TRBV18 and TRBJ2-7; the match to TRBD1 covers 7 bases. With V trimmed by 5 bases and J by 3 bases, 4 bases remained unmatched. CDR1 and CDR2 from the germline V gene are KGHSH and LQKENI. The CDR3 has 13 amino acids.

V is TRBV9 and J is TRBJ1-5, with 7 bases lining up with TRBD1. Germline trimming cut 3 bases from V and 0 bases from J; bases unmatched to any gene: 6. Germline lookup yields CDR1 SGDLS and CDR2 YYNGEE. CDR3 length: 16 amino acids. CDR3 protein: CASSGGTDNSNQPQHF. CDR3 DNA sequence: TGTGCCAGCAGCGGAGGGACAGATAATAGCAATCAGCCCCAGCATTTT.

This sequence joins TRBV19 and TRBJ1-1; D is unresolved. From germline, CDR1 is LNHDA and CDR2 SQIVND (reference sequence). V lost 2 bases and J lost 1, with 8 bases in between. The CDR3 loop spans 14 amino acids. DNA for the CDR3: TGTGCCAGTAGTATAAACGACCGGAACACTGAAGCTTTCTTT. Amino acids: CASSINDRNTEAFF.

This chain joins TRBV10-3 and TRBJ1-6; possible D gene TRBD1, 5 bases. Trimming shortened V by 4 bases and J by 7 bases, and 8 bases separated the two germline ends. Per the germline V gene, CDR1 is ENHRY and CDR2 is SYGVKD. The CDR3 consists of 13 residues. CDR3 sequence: CAISGQSNSPLHF. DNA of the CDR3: TGTGCCATCAGTGGACAGTCCAATTCACCCCTCCACTTT.

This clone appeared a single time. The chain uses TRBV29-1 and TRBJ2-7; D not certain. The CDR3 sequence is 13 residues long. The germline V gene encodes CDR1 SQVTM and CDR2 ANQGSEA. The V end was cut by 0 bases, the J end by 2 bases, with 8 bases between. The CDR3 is CSVEDTATYEQYF. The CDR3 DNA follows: TGCAGCGTTGAAGATACTGCGACCTACGAGCAGTACTTC.

The CDR3 loop is CASSTWTSIGTDTQYF. For the CDR3, the DNA is TGTGCCAGCAGCACCTGGACTAGCATAGGCACAGATACGCAGTATTTT. V gene TRBV5-5 combines with J gene TRBJ2-3, with 8 positions matching TRBD2. Germline V gene data show CDR1 as SGHKS and CDR2 as YYEKEE (reference sequence). V lost 4 bases and J lost 1; bases outside the gene matches: 8. The CDR3 length is 16 residues.

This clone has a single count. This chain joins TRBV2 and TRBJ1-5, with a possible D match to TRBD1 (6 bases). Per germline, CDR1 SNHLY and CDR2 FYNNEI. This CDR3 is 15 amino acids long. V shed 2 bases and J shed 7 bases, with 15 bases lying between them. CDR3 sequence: CASSESQGSRQPQHF. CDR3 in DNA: TGTGCCAGCAGTGAATCCCAGGGGAGTAGGCAGCCCCAGCATTTT.

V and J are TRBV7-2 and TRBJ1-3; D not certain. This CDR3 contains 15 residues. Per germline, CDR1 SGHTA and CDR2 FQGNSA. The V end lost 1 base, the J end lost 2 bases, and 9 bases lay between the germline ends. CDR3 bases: TGTGCCAGCAGCTTAGGGGGTTGGGCTGGAAACACCATATATTTT. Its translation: CASSLGGWAGNTIYF.

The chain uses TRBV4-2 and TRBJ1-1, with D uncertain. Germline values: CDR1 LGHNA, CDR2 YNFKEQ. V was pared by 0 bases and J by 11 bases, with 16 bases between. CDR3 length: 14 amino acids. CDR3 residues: CASSQDRGLNSAFF. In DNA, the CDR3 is TGTGCCAGCAGCCAAGACCGGGGTCTGAACTCGGCTTTCTTT.